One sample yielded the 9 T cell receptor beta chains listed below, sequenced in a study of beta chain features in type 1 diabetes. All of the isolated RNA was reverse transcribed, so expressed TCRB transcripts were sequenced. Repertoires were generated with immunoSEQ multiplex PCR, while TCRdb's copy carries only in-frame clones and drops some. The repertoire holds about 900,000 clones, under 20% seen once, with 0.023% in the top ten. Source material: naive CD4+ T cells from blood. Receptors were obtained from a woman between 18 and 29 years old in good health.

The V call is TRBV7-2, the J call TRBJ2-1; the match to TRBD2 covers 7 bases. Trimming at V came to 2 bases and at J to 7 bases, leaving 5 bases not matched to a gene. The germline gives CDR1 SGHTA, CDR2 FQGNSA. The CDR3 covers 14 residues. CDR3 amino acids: CASSLLGGRNEQFF. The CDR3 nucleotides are TGTGCCAGCAGCTTATTGGGCGGGAGAAATGAGCAGTTCTTC.

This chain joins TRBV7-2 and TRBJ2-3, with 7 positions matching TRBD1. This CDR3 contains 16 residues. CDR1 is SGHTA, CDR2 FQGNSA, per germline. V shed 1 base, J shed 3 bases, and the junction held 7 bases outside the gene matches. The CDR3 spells CASSLVTGFYTDTQYF. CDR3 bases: TGTGCCAGCAGCTTAGTGACAGGGTTTTATACAGATACGCAGTATTTT.

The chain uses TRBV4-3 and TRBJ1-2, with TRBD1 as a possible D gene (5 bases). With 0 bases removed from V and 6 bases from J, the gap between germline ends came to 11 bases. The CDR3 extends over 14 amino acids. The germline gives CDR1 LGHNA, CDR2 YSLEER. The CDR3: CASSQDVWGNGYTF. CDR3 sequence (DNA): TGCGCCAGCAGCCAAGATGTGTGGGGGAATGGCTACACCTTC.

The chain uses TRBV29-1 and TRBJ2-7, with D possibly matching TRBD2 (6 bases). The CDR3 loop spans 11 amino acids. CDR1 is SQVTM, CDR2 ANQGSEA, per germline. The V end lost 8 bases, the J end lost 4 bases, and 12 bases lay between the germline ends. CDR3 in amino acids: CSSQEGYEQYF. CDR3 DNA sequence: TGCAGCTCCCAGGAGGGATACGAGCAGTACTTC.

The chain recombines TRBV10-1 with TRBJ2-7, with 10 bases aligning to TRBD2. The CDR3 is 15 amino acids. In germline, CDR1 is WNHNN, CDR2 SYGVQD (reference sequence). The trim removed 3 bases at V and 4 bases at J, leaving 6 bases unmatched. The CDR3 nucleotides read TGCGCCAGCAGTGACCCCACTAGCGGGGATTACGAGCAGTACTTC. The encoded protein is CASSDPTSGDYEQYF.

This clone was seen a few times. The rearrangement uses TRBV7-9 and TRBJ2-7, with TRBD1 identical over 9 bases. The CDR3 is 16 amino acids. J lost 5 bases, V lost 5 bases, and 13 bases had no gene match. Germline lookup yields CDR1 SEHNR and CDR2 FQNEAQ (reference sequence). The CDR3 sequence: CASSPTPGTGSHEQYF. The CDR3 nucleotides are TGTGCCAGCAGCCCCACCCCCGGGACAGGGTCCCACGAGCAGTACTTC.

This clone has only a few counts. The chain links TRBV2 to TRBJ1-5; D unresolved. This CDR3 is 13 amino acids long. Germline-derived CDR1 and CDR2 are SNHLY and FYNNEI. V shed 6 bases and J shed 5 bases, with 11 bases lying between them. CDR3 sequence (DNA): TGTGCCAGCAGGGCTAACAGCGATCAGCCCCAGCATTTT. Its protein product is CASRANSDQPQHF.

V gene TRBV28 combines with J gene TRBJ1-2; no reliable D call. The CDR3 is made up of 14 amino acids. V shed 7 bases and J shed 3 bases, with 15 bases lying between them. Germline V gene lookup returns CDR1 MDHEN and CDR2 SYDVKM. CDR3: CASTPFPGYYGYTF. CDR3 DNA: TGTGCCAGCACCCCCTTCCCAGGCTACTATGGCTACACCTTC.

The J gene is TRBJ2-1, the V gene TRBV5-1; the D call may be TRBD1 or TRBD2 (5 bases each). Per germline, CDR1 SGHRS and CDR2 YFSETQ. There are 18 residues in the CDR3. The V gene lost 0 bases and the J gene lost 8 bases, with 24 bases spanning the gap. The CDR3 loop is CASSLAFQRDPIKHEQFF. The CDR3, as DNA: TGCGCCAGCAGCTTGGCCTTCCAACGGGACCCTATAAAACATGAGCAGTTCTTC. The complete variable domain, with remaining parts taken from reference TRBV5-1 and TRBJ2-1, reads KAGVTQTPRYLIKTRGQQVTLSCSPISGHRSVSWYQQTPGQGLQFLFEYFSETQRNKGNFPGRFSGRQFSNSRSEMNVSTLELGDSALYLCASSLAFQRDPIKHEQFFGPGTRLTVL.